This TCR beta chain comes out of a study of Ad26.COV2.S vaccination and SARS-CoV-2 variants. For the study at large: Doses of Ad26.COV2.S were injected into muscle once or twice, 56 days apart.

Stated treatment: over 15 received Ad26.COV2.S at low or high dose, single or two shots; 5 received placebo; per-sample allocation not given. Specimens were obtained on day 63 following the first vaccine or placebo injection. Vaccination used an Ad26 vector expressing Wuhan-strain SARS-CoV-2 spike. Generated by immunoSEQ multiplex PCR, the TCRdb table keeps only in-frame clones and is missing some. The sample contains 300,000 to 400,000 clones, 70% to 90% of which appear only once. Germline-derived CDR1 and CDR2 are KGHSH and LQKENI. J lost 8 bases, V lost 3 bases, and 6 bases had no gene match. This CDR3 spans 14 amino acids. Turning to this clone: The target antigen is unknown.

Study results and caveats: Measurement of non-spike TCR breadth gave similar results in vaccine and placebo recipients. The breadth of spike-specific CD8+ and CD4+ T cell responses after vaccination was reportedly substantial.

This chain uses TRBV18 with TRBJ2-2, with 7 bases aligning to TRBD1. The receptor was derived from a person aged 18 to 59 who received the Ad26.COV2.S COVID-19 vaccine or a placebo. This specimen was peripheral blood, taken in a trial of Ad26.COV2.S vaccine versus placebo. Written as DNA, the CDR3 is TGTGCCAGCTCACCCAACAGGGGCAAGGGGGAGCTGTTTTTT. The encoded protein is CASSPNRGKGELFF.